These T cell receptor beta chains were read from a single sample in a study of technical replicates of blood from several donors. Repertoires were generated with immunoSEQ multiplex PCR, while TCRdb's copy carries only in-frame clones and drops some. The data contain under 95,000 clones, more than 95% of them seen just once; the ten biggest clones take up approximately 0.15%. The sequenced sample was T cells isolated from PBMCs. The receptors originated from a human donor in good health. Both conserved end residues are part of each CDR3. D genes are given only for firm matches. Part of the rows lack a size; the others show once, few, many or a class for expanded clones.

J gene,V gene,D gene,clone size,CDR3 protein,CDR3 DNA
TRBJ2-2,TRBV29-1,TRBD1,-,CSVPGQGSTGELFF,TGCAGCGTTCCCGGACAGGGAAGCACCGGGGAGCTGTTTTTT
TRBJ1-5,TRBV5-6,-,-,CASSFLLMSNQPQHF,TGTGCCAGCAGCTTTCTTCTTATGAGCAATCAGCCCCAGCATTTT
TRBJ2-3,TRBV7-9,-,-,CASSLQTSTDTQYF,TGTGCCAGCAGCTTACAGACAAGCACAGATACGCAGTATTTT
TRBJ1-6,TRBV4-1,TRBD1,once,CASSLNPPGQSNSPLHF,TGCGCCAGCAGCCTCAATCCTCCGGGACAGAGTAATTCACCCCTCCACTTT
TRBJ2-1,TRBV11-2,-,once,CASTFGGFANNEQFF,TGTGCCAGCACCTTCGGAGGGTTCGCCAACAATGAGCAGTTCTTC
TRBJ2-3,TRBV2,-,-,CASSERDIRGEDTQYF,TGTGCCAGCAGTGAAAGGGACATCAGAGGCGAAGATACGCAGTATTTT
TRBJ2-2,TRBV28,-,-,CASTSASSERAGELFF,TGTGCCAGCACCTCAGCAAGCTCGGAGAGAGCCGGGGAGCTGTTTTTT
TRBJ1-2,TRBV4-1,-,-,CASSQEGTPPRYGYTF,TGCGCCAGCAGCCAAGAGGGGACACCGCCTAGATATGGCTACACCTTC
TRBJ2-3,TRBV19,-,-,CASSISGAFTDTQYF,TGTGCCAGTAGTATATCTGGGGCTTTCACAGATACGCAGTATTTT
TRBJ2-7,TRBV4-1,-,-,CASSQEADSYEQYF,TGCGCCAGCAGCCAAGAGGCGGACTCCTACGAGCAGTACTTC
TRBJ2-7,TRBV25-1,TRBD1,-,CASSEQTGWSYEQYF,TGTGCCAGCAGTGAGCAGACAGGGTGGTCCTACGAGCAGTACTTC
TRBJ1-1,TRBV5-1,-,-,CASSVLWNTEAFF,TGCGCCAGCAGCGTCTTATGGAACACTGAAGCTTTCTTT
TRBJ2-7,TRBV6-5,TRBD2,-,CASSRTSGQYEQYF,TGTGCCAGCAGCCGCACTAGCGGACAATACGAGCAGTACTTC
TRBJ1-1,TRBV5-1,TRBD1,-,CASSLRTGGTEAFF,TGCGCCAGCAGCCTCAGGACAGGAGGGACTGAAGCTTTCTTT
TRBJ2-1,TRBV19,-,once,CASSIEANSYNEQFF,TGTGCCAGTAGTATTGAGGCAAATTCCTACAATGAGCAGTTCTTC
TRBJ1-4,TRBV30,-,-,CAWSVGGVYNEKLFF,TGTGCCTGGAGTGTGGGGGGGGTTTATAATGAAAAACTGTTTTTT
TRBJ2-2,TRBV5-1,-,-,CASSLGPGTMSKTGELFF,TGCGCCAGCAGCTTGGGGCCCGGGACAATGTCGAAAACCGGGGAGCTGTTTTTT
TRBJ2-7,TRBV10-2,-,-,CASSESNGYEQYF,TGCGCCAGCAGTGAGTCGAACGGCTACGAGCAGTACTTC
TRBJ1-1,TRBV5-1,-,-,CASSLGVSFYGRGTEAFF,TGCGCCAGCAGCTTGGGGGTGAGTTTTTACGGCCGGGGCACTGAAGCTTTCTTT
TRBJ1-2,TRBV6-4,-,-,CASSPQEAGYGYTF,TGTGCCAGCAGCCCCCAAGAGGCGGGATATGGCTACACCTTC
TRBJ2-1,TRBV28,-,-,CASSMRQGRVYNEQFF,TGTGCCAGCAGTATGCGGCAGGGAAGGGTGTACAATGAGCAGTTCTTC